The source of this T cell receptor (beta chain) is a study of T cell repertoires in cytomegalovirus infection (dated by TCRdb to about 2019). For the wider study: The peptide stimulations were aimed at well-studied HLA-B-restricted epitopes as well as recently identified HLA-C-restricted CMV epitopes, whose presentation resists viral immunomodulation. Donor HLA type was relevant to the analysis, as public TCR beta signatures indicated carriage of CMV infection together with the matching HLA type.

Sequencer: Illumina HiSeq 1500. The public reads were reprocessed in TCRdb via fastp at Q25 and MiXCR, keeping in-frame beta chains. Each entry merges the rows of one CDR3 protein and shows their most common DNA and genes. The table for this sample lists roughly 920,000 distinct CDR3 sequences; about a third of them were counted only once. The biggest ten clones account for more than 13% of the sample. On this clonotype itself: This receptor's antigen is unknown. There are no base qualities to consult, and no much larger clone falls within one base.

Spanning cysteine to phenylalanine, the CDR3 consists of 13 amino acids. Here the CDR3 DNA is all that survives: 39 bases in frame from base 1. CDR1 and CDR2 are drawn from the germline V gene: SNHLY, FYNNEI. The junction shows trimming of 3 bases on V and 3 bases on J, plus 9 bases between the germline ends. Taken with the paper, the label for treatment or condition translates to: in vitro stimulation with specific CMV peptide epitopes to enrich CMV-specific T cells. Overall results and qualifications from the work: In the ex vivo response, HLA-C-restricted CMV-specific TCR beta clonotypes were dominant, and in two of eight donors the single most frequent clonotype came from this HLA-C-restricted group. Cumulative frequency of public TCR beta family members discriminated carriers of CMV infection plus the relevant HLA type in this cohort and an independent 352-donor cohort.

Sequenced material: cultured CD8+ T cells from PBMCs, taken from culture after CMV antigen stimulation. The clonotype originates from a human donor in good health (CMV status not recorded). Some clones in this sample may be carry-over from other donors' samples. In this chain, TRBV2 is recombined with TRBJ2-7, with the D gene uncertain. For the CDR3, the sequence is CASSEVMDYEQYF. The bases are TGTGCCAGCAGTGAGGTAATGGACTACGAGCAGTACTTC.